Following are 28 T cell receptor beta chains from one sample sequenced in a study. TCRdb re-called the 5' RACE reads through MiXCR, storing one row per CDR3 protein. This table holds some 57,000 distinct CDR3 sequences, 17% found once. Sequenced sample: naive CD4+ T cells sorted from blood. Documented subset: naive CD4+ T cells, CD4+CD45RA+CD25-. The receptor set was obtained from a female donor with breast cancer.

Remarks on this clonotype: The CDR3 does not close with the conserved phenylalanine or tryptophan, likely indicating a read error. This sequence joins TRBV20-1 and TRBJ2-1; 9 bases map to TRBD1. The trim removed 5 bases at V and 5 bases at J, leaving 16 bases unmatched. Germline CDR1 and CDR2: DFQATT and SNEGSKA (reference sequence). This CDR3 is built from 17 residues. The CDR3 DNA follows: TGCAGTGCTCCAAGTCCCGGGACAGGGTCCATTAACAATGAGCAGTTCTCC. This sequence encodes CSAPSPGTGSINNEQFS.

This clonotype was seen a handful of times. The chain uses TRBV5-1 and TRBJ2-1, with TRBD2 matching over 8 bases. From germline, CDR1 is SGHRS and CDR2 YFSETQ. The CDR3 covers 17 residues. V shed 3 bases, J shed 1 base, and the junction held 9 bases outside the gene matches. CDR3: CASSSGGTTISYNEQFF. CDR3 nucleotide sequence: TGCGCCAGCAGCTCGGGAGGGACCACTATTTCCTACAATGAGCAGTTCTTC.

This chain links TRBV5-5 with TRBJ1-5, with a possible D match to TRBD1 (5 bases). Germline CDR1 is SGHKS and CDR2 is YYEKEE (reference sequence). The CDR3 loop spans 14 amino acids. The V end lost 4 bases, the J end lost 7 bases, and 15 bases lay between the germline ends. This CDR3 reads CASSQGSGGQPQHF. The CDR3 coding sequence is TGTGCCAGCAGCCAGGGATCGGGGGGACAGCCCCAGCATTTT.

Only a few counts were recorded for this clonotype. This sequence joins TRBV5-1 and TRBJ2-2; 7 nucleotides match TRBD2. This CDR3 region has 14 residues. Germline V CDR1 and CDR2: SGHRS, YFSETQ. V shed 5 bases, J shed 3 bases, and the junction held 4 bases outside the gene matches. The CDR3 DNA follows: TGCGCCAGCAGAAGGGGACTATACACCGGGGAGCTGTTTTTT. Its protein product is CASRRGLYTGELFF.

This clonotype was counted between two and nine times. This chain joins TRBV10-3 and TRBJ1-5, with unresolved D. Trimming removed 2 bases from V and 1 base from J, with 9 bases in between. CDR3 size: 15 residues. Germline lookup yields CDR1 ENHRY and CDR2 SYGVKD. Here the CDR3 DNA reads TGTGCCATCAGTGAGGCGAGTGGAAGCAATCAGCCCCAGCATTTT. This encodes CAISEASGSNQPQHF.

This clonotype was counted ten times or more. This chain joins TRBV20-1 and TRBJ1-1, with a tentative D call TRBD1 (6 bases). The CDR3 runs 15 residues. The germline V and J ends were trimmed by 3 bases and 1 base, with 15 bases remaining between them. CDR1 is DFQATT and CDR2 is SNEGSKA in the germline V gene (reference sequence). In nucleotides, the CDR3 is TGCAGTGCTAGGATGCCAGGACAGAGGAACACTGAAGCTTTCTTT. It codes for CSARMPGQRNTEAFF.

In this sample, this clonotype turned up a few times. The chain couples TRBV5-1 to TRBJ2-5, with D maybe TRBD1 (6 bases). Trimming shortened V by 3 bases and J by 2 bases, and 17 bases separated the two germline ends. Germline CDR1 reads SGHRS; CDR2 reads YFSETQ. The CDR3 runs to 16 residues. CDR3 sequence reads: CASSWGLAVGQETQYF. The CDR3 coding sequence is TGCGCCAGCAGCTGGGGGCTCGCGGTGGGGCAAGAGACCCAGTACTTC.

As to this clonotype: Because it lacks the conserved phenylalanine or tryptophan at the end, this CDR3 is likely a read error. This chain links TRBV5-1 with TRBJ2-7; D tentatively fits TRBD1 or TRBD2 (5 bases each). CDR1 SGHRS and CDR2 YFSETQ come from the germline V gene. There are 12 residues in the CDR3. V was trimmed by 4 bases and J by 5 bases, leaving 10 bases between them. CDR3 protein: CASSAQGDEQYC. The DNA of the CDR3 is TGCGCCAGCAGCGCCCAGGGAGACGAGCAGTACTGC.

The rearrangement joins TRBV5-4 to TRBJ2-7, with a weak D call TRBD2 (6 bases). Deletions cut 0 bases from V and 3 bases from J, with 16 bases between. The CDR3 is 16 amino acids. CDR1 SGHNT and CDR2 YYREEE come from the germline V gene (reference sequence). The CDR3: CASSLGGLRNFYEQYF. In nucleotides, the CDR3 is TGTGCCAGCAGCTTGGGAGGACTACGGAACTTCTACGAGCAGTACTTC.

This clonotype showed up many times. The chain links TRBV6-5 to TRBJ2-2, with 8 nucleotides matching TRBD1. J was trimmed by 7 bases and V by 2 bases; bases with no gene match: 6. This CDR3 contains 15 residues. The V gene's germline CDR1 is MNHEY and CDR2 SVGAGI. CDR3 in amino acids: CASSYLGQAGGELFF. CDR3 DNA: TGTGCCAGCAGTTACCTGGGACAGGCGGGCGGGGAGCTGTTTTTT.

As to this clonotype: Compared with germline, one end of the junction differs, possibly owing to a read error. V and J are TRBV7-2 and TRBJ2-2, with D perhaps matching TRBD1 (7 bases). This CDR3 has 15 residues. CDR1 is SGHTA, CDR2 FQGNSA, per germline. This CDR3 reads CGSSGRQGGTGELFF. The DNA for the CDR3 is TGTGGCAGCAGCGGCCGACAGGGAGGCACCGGGGAGCTGTTTTTT.

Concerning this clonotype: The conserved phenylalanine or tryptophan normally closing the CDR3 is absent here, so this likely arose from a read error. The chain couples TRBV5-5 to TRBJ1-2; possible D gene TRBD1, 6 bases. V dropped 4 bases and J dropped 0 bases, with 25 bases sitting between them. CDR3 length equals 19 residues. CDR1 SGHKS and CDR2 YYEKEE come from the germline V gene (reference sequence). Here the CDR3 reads CASSLLNPGQSAPNYGYTS. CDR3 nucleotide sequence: TGTGCCAGCAGCCTATTGAACCCGGGACAAAGTGCACCTAACTATGGCTACACCTCC.

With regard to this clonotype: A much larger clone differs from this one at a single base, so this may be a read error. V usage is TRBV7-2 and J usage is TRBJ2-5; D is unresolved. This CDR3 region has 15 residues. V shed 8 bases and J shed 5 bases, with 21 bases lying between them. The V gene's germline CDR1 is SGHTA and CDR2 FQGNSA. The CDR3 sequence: CASGLDWTEYETQYF. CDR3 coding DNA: TGTGCCAGCGGCCTAGACTGGACCGAATATGAGACCCAGTACTTC.

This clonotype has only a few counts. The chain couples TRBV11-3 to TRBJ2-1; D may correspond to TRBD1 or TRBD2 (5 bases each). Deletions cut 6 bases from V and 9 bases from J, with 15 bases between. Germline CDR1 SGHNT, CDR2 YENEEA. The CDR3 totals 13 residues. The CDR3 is CASRRDAQSEQFF. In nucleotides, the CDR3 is TGTGCCAGCAGACGGGACGCCCAAAGTGAGCAGTTCTTC.

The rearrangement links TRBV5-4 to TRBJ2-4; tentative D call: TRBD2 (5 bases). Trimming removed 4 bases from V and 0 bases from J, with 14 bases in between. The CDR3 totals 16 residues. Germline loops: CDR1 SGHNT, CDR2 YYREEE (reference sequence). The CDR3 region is CASSGEGALAKNIQYF. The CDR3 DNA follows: TGTGCCAGCAGCGGTGAGGGCGCACTAGCCAAAAACATTCAGTACTTC. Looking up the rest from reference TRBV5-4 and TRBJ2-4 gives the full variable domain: ETGVTQSPTHLIKTRGQQVTLRCSSQSGHNTVSWYQQALGQGPQFIFQYYREEENGRGNFPPRFSGLQFPNYSSELNVNALELDDSALYLCASSGEGALAKNIQYFGAGTRLSVL.

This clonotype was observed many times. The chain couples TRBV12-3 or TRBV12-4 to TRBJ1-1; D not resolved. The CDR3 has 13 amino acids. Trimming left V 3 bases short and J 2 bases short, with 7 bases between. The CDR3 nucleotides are TGTGCCAGCAGTTTGGACGGCAACACTGAAGCTTTCTTT. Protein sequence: CASSLDGNTEAFF.

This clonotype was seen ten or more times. The CDR3 DNA reads as TGTGCCAGCTCCTGGACGGCGGGCTCCTACGAGCAGTACTTC. Its translation: CASSWTAGSYEQYF. The gene calls are TRBV6-1 and TRBJ2-7, with D possibly matching TRBD2 (5 bases). The germline gives CDR1 MNHNS, CDR2 SASEGT. The CDR3 loop spans 14 amino acids. Trimming took off 8 bases at V and 0 bases at J, with 14 bases between the two ends.

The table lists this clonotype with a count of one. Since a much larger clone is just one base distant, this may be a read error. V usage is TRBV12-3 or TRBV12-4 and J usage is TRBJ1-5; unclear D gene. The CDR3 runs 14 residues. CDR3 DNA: TGTGCCAGCAGTCCGGAGAGGAGCAATCAGCACCAGCATTTT. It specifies CASSPERSNQHQHF.

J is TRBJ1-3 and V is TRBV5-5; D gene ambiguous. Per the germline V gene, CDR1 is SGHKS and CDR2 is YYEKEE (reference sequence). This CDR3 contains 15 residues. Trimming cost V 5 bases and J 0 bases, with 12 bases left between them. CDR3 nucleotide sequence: TGTGCCAGCAGTTCGACTCCCCGCTCTGGAAACACCATATATTTT. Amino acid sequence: CASSSTPRSGNTIYF.

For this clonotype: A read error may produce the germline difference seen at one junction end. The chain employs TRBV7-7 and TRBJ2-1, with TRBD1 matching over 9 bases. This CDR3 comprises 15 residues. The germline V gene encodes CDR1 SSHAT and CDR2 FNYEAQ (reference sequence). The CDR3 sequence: CASSLGQGSYNEQFF. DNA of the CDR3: TGTGCTAGCAGCTTGGGACAGGGCTCCTACAATGAGCAGTTCTTC.

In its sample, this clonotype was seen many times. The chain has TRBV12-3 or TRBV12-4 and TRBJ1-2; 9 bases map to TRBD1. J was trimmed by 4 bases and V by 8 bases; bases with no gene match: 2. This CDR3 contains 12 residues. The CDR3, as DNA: TGTGCCAGCCGGGACAGGGCCTATGGCTACACCTTC. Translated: CASRDRAYGYTF.

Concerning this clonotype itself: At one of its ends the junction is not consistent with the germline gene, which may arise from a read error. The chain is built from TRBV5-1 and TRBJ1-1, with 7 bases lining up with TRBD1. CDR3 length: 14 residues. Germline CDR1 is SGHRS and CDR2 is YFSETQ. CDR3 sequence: CASSRAGQNAEAFF. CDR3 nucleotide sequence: TGCGCCAGCAGCCGCGCGGGACAGAACGCTGAAGCTTTCTTT.

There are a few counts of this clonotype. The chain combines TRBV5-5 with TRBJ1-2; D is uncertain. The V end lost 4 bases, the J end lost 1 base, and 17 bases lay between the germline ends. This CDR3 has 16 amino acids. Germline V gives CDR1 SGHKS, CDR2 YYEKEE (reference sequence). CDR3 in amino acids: CASSPATVIFNYGYTF. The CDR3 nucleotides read TGTGCCAGCAGCCCAGCAACGGTTATTTTTAACTATGGCTACACCTTC.

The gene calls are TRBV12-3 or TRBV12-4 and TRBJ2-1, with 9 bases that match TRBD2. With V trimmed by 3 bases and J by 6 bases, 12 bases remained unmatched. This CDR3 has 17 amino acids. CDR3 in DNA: TGTGCCAGCAGTTTCCCCACAGGGGCGGGAGGGTTCAATGAGCAGTTCTTC. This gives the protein CASSFPTGAGGFNEQFF.

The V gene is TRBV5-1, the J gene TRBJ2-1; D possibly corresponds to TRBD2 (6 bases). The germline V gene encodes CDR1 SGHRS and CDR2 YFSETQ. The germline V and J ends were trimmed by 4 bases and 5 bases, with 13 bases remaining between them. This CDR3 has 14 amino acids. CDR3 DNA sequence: TGCGCCAGCAGCCTAAGCCCTAGCGACAATGAGCAGTTCTTC. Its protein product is CASSLSPSDNEQFF.

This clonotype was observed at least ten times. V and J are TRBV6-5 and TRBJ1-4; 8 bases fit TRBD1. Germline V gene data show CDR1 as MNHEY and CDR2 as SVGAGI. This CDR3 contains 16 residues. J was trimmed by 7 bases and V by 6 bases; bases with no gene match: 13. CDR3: CASRPLTGGFSEKLFF. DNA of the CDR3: TGTGCCAGCAGACCACTTACAGGGGGGTTCTCTGAAAAACTGTTTTTT.

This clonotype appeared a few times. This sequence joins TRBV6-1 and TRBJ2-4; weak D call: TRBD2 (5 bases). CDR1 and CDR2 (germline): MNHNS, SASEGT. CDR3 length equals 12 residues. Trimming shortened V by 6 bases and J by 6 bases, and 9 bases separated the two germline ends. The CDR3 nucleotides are TGTGCCAGCAGCCCGGGGTCAAACATTCAGTACTTC. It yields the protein CASSPGSNIQYF.

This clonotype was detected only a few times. The CDR3 protein is CASSQLYRGANEKLFF. CDR3 coding DNA: TGTGCCAGCAGTCAGCTATACAGGGGTGCTAATGAAAAACTGTTTTTT. The chain uses TRBV6-6 and TRBJ1-4; 7 nucleotides align to TRBD1. V trimming: 5 bases; J trimming: 3 bases; junction bases outside the gene matches: 9. Germline CDR1 is MNHNY and CDR2 is SVGAGI (reference sequence). The CDR3 has 16 amino acids.